The rows below give T cell receptor beta chains drawn from one sample of a study of blood T cell repertoires in COVID-19. Assay used: immunoSEQ multiplex PCR; TCRdb lists only in-frame clones, some missing. The repertoire holds about 95,000 clones, with roughly 90% as singletons. The material sequenced was peripheral blood. These receptors all stem from a man aged 50-60 years with COVID-19, enrolled during active disease. Each CDR3 is given with its conserved first and last residue. The order of the fields is D gene, J gene, V gene, clone size, CDR3 protein, CDR3 DNA. A D gene is named only where the DNA matches it firmly. Part of the rows lack a size; the others show once, few, many or a class for expanded clones.

. | TRBJ2-2 | TRBV7-9 | . | CASSLRGGGELFF | TGTGCCAGCAGCTTAAGGGGAGGCGGGGAGCTGTTTTTT
TRBD1 | TRBJ2-1 | TRBV11-1 | . | CASSDRGGEQFF | TGTGCCAGCTCGGACAGGGGAGGCGAGCAGTTCTTC
TRBD1 | TRBJ1-6 | TRBV28 | . | CASSSRQQGPGNSPLHF | TGTGCCAGCAGTAGTCGGCAACAGGGGCCGGGGAATTCACCCCTCCACTTT
TRBD1 | TRBJ2-2 | TRBV29-1 | once | CSVRTGSTGELFF | TGCAGCGTCAGGACAGGGTCCACCGGGGAGCTGTTTTTT
TRBD2 | TRBJ2-7 | TRBV7-2 | . | CASSPVGSGGAYEQYF | TGTGCCAGCAGTCCAGTCGGTAGCGGGGGGGCTTACGAGCAGTACTTC
. | TRBJ2-5 | TRBV4-2 | . | CASSQTGRQETQYF | TGTGCCAGCAGCCAAACAGGCCGCCAAGAGACCCAGTACTTC
TRBD1 | TRBJ1-2 | TRBV5-4 | . | CASSLTGMGGYTF | TGTGCCAGCAGCCTGACAGGGATGGGTGGCTACACCTTC
TRBD2 | TRBJ2-3 | TRBV3-1/TRBV3-2 | . | CASRPSGGTQYF | TGTGCCAGCAGACCTAGCGGGGGAACGCAGTATTTT
. | TRBJ1-6 | TRBV5-6 | . | CASSFQGSYNSPLHF | TGTGCCAGCAGCTTTCAGGGGTCCTATAATTCACCCCTCCACTTT
. | TRBJ2-7 | TRBV6-5 | . | CASTRQEVNEQYF | TGTGCCAGCACCCGACAGGAGGTGAACGAGCAGTACTTC
. | TRBJ1-6 | TRBV6-6 | . | CASTPREGSYNSPLHF | TGTGCCAGCACCCCGAGGGAGGGCTCCTATAATTCACCCCTCCACTTT
TRBD1 | TRBJ1-3 | TRBV19 | . | CASGQGKGNTIYF | TGTGCCAGCGGACAGGGGAAAGGAAACACCATATATTTT
. | TRBJ1-4 | TRBV7-8 | . | CASSSHMRGEKLFF | TGTGCCAGCAGCTCCCATATGCGGGGTGAAAAACTGTTTTTT
. | TRBJ1-3 | TRBV2 | . | CASKQDKSSGNTIYF | TGTGCCAGCAAGCAGGACAAGAGCTCTGGAAACACCATATATTTT
. | TRBJ1-6 | TRBV19 | once | CASSIINSPLHF | TGTGCCAGTAGTATTATTAATTCACCCCTCCACTTT
. | TRBJ2-5 | TRBV18 | . | CASSPSLEGPGETQYF | TGTGCCAGCTCACCGTCCCTTGAGGGCCCTGGAGAGACCCAGTACTTC
. | TRBJ2-3 | TRBV28 | . | CASGAGRTDTQYF | TGTGCCAGCGGAGCGGGCCGGACAGATACGCAGTATTTT
TRBD1 | TRBJ1-5 | TRBV10-3 | . | CATQGAKGQPQHF | TGTGCCACCCAGGGGGCGAAGGGTCAGCCCCAGCATTTT
TRBD2 | TRBJ2-3 | TRBV5-4 | . | CASSPRLAGGPGDTQYF | TGTGCCAGCAGCCCGAGACTAGCGGGGGGGCCTGGAGATACGCAGTATTTT
. | TRBJ2-1 | TRBV7-3 | . | CASSLSQGMNEQFF | TGTGCCAGCAGCTTAAGCCAGGGTATGAATGAGCAGTTCTTC
. | TRBJ1-3 | TRBV2 | . | CASSERWQGTDTIYF | TGTGCCAGCAGTGAGAGGTGGCAGGGGACGGACACCATATATTTT
. | TRBJ2-7 | TRBV11-3 | . | CASSLFANYEQYF | TGTGCCAGCAGCCTATTCGCTAACTACGAGCAGTACTTC
. | TRBJ2-7 | TRBV4-2 | few | CASSQDFESSVKYF | TGTGCCAGCAGCCAAGATTTCGAGTCTAGCGTTAAGTACTTC
TRBD1 | TRBJ2-1 | TRBV25-1 | . | CASSIPGQGARNEQFF | TGTGCCAGCTCGATCCCGGGACAGGGGGCAAGGAATGAGCAGTTCTTC
TRBD1 | TRBJ2-7 | TRBV9 | . | CASSVDPGQPQYF | TGTGCCAGCAGCGTAGACCCGGGACAGCCGCAGTACTTC
. | TRBJ2-7 | TRBV10-2 | once | CASSDPGTYEQYF | TGCGCCAGCAGTGACCCAGGAACATACGAGCAGTACTTC
TRBD2 | TRBJ2-7 | TRBV2 | . | CASSERGGGSYEQYF | TGTGCCAGCAGTGAACGCGGCGGGGGGTCCTACGAGCAGTACTTC
TRBD1 | TRBJ1-1 | TRBV6-6 | few | CASNRGQANTEAFF | TGTGCCAGCAATCGAGGACAGGCAAACACTGAAGCTTTCTTT
TRBD1 | TRBJ1-1 | TRBV3-1/TRBV3-2 | . | CASSQVGDSHTEAFF | TGTGCCAGCAGCCAGGTGGGGGACAGTCACACTGAAGCTTTCTTT